Described below is a single T cell receptor (beta chain) sequence and its context. The antigen remains undetermined. Primers used in a second PCR of roughly 6 to 11 cycles were a sample-barcoded 5' primer and a J-beta primer mix. The template-switch adaptor was a 5' adaptor with 12 random nucleotides. It tagged each cDNA molecule. TCRdb independently ran MiXCR on the 5' RACE reads; one entry per CDR3 protein. The sample gives 550,000 to 750,000 distinct CDR3 sequences, around 21% of which show up once; 3.5% to 4% is in the top ten. V shed 4 bases, J shed 9 bases, and the junction held 10 bases outside the gene matches. This CDR3 has 14 amino acids. From germline, CDR1 is SGHRS and CDR2 YFSETQ. This entry comes from a study of blood T cells in healthy people across ages. Overall study findings and caveats: It was held that the diversity estimates obtained from one million T cells were underestimates.

This sequence originates from a man in his 70s in good health. Sequenced sample: blood. V is TRBV5-1 and J is TRBJ2-1, with 7 bases identical to TRBD1. The CDR3 bases are TGCGCCAGCAGCCCGGGACAGATCCACAGTGAGCAGTTCTTC. Its protein is CASSPGQIHSEQFF.